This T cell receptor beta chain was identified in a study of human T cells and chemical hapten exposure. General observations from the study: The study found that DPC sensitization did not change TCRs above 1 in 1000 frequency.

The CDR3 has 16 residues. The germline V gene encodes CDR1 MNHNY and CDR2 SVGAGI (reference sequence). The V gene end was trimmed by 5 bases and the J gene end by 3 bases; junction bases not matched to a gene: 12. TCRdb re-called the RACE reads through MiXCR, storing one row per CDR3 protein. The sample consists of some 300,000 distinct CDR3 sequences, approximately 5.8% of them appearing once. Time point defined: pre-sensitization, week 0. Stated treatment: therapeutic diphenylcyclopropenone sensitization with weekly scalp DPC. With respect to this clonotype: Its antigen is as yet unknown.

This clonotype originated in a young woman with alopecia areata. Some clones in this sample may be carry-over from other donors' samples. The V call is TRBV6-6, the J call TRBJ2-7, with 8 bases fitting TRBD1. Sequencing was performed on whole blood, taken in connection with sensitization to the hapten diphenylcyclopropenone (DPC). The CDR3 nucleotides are TGTGCCAGCAGTATACCCCCAGGGGGCATCAACTACGAGCAGTACTTC. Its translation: CASSIPPGGINYEQYF.